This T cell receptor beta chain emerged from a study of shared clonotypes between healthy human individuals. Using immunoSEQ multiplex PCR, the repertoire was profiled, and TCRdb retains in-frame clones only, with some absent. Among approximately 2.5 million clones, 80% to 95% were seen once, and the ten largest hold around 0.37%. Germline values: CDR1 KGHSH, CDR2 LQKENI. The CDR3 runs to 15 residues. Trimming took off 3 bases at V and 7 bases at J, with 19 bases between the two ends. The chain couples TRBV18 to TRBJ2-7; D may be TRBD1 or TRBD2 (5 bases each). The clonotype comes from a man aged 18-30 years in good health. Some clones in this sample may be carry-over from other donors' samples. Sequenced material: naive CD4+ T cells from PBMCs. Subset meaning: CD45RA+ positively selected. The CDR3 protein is CASSPVSGGSREQYF. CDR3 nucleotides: TGTGCCAGCTCACCTGTGTCTGGGGGATCGCGGGAGCAGTACTTC.